Ten or more counts support the clone carrying this T cell receptor (beta chain). Those enrolled in Seattle joined during active infection and were followed longitudinally afterward. This sample stems from a study of blood T cell repertoires in COVID-19. Assay: immunoSEQ multiplex PCR; the TCRdb copy retains only in-frame clones and omits some. This table has about 180,000 clones, 85% to 90% appearing once. V dropped 8 bases and J dropped 4; count of bases not matched to a gene: 13. The CDR3 is 15 residues long. Germline CDR1 MNHEY, CDR2 SMNVEV (reference sequence). The chain combines TRBV27 with TRBJ1-2; 7 bases line up with TRBD1. The TCR sequence derives from a person between 65 and 80 years old with COVID-19, enrolled during active disease. Sample: peripheral blood. The CDR3 region is CASCPRQGGVYGYTF. The CDR3 DNA reads TGTGCCAGCTGTCCACGACAGGGTGGGGTCTATGGCTACACCTTC.